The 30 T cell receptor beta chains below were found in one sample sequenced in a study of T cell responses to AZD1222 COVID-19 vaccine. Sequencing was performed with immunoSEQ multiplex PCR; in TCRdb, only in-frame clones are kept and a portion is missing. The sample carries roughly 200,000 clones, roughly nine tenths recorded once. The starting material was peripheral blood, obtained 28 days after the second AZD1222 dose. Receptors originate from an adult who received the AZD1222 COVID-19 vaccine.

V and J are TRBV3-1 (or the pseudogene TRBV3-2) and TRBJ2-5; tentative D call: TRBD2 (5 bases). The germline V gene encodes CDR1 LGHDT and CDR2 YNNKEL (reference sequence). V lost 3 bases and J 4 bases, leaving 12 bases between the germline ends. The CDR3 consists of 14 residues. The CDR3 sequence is CASSHRRRTETQYF. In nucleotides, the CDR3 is TGTGCCAGCAGCCACCGGAGGAGGACAGAGACCCAGTACTTC.

In DNA form, the CDR3 reads TGTGCCAGTAGTATAGAAGGCAGGGACCAAGAGACCCAGTACTTC. Its protein product is CASSIEGRDQETQYF. This chain uses TRBV19 with TRBJ2-5, with TRBD1 as a possible D gene (5 bases). CDR3 size: 15 residues. V lost 0 bases to trimming and J lost 0 bases, with 8 bases between them. Germline CDR1 is LNHDA and CDR2 is SQIVND (reference sequence).

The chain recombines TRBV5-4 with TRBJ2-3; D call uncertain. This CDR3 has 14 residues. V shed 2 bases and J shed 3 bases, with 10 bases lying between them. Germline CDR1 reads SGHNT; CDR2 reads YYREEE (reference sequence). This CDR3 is CASSFRSNTDTQYF. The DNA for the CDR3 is TGTGCCAGCAGCTTCAGGAGTAATACAGATACGCAGTATTTT. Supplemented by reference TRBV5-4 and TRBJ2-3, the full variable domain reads ETGVTQSPTHLIKTRGQQVTLRCSSQSGHNTVSWYQQALGQGPQFIFQYYREEENGRGNFPPRFSGLQFPNYSSELNVNALELDDSALYLCASSFRSNTDTQYFGPGTRLTVL.

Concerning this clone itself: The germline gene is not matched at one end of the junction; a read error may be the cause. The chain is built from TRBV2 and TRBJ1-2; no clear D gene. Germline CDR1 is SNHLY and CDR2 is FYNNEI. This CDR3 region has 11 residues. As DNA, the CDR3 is TGTGCCAGCAACCCCGGGGATGGTTACACCTTC. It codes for CASNPGDGYTF.

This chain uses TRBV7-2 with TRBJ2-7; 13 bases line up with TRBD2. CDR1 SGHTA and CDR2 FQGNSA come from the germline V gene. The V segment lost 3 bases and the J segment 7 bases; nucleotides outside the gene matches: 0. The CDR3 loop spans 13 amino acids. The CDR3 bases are TGTGCCAGCAGCTTGGGACTAGCGGGGGAGCAGTACTTC. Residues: CASSLGLAGEQYF.

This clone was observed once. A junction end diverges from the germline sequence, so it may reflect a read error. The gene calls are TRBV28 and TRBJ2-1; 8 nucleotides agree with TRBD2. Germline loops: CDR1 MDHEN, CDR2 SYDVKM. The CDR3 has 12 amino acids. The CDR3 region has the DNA TGTGCCAGCAGTTTTACCGGGACTAGTCTGATCTTC. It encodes CASSFTGTSLIF.

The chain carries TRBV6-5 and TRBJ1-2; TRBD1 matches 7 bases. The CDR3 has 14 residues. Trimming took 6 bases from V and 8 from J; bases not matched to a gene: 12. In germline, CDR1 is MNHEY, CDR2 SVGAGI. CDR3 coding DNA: TGTGCCAGCAGGGAGACAGGGCTACTGGGGGGCTACACCTTC. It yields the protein CASRETGLLGGYTF.

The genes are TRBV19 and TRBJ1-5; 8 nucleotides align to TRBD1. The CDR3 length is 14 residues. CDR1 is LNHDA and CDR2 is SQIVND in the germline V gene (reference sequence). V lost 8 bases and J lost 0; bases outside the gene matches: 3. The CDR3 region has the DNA TGTGCCAGTGGGACAGGTTATAGCAATCAGCCCCAGCATTTT. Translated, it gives CASGTGYSNQPQHF. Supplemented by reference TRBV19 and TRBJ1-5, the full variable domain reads DGGITQSPKYLFRKEGQNVTLSCEQNLNHDAMYWYRQDPGQGLRLIYYSQIVNDFQKGDIAEGYSVSREKKESFPLTVTSAQKNPTAFYLCASGTGYSNQPQHFGDGTRLSIL.

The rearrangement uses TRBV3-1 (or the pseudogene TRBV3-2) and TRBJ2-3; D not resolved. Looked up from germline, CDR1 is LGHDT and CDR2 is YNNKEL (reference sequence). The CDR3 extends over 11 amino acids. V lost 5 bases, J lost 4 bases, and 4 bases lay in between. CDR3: CASSYSDTQYF. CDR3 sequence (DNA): TGTGCCAGCAGCTACTCAGATACGCAGTATTTT.

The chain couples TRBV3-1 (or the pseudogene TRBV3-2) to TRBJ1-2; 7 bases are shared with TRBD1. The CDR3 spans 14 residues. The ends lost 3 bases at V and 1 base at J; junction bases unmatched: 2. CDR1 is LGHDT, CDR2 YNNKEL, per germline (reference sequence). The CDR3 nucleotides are TGTGCCAGCAGCCATGACAGGGATAACTATGGCTACACCTTC. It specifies CASSHDRDNYGYTF.

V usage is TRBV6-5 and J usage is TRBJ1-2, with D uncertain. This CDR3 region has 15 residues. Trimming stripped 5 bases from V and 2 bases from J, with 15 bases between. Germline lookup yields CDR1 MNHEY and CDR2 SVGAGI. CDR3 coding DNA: TGTGCCAGCAGTAGTCGGGCAGTCAACAACTATGGCTACACCTTC. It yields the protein CASSSRAVNNYGYTF.

The CDR3 bases are TGTGCCAGCACTTTCAGGGCTAACTACGAGCAGTACTTC. Its translation is CASTFRANYEQYF. The genes are TRBV5-5 and TRBJ2-7, with D perhaps TRBD1 (5 bases). The length of the CDR3 is 13 residues. Germline lookup yields CDR1 SGHKS and CDR2 YYEKEE (reference sequence). The V end was cut by 6 bases, the J end by 3 bases, with 13 bases between.

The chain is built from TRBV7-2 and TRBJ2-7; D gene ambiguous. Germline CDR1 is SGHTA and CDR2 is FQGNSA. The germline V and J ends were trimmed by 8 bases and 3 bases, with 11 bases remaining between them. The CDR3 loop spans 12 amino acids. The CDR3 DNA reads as TGTGCCAGCCGTGGATCGGGCTACGAGCAGTACTTC. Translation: CASRGSGYEQYF.

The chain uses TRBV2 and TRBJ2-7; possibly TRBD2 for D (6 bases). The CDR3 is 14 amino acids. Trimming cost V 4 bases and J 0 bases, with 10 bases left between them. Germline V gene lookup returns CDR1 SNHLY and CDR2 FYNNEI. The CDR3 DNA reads TGTGCCAGCAGTGGGGCGGGGAGCTCCTACGAGCAGTACTTC. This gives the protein CASSGAGSSYEQYF.

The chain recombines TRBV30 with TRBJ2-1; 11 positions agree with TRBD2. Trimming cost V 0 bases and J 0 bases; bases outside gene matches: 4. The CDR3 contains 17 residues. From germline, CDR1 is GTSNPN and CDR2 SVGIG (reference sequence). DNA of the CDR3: TGTGCCTGGAGTGTAAATCTAGCGGGAGGCTCCTACAATGAGCAGTTCTTC. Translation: CAWSVNLAGGSYNEQFF. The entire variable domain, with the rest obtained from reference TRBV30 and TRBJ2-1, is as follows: SQTIHQWPATLVQPVGSPLSLECTVEGTSNPNLYWYRQAAGRGLQLLFYSVGIGQISSEVPQNLSASRPQDRQFILSSKKLLLSDSGFYLCAWSVNLAGGSYNEQFFGPGTRLTVL.

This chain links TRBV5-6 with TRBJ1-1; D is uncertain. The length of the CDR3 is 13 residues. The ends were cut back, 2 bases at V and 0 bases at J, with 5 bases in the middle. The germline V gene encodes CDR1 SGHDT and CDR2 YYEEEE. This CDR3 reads CASSFSLNTEAFF. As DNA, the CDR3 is TGTGCCAGCAGCTTTAGCCTGAACACTGAAGCTTTCTTT.

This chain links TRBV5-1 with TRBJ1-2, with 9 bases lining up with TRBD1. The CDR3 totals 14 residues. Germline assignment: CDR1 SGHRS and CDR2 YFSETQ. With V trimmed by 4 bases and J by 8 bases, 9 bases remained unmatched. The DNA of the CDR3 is TGCGCCAGCAGCAGAGACAGGGGGAGAGGAGGCTACACCTTC. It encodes CASSRDRGRGGYTF.

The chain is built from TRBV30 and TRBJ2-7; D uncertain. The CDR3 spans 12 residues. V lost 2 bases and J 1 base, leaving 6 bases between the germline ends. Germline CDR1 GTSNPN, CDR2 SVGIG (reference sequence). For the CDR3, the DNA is TGTGCCTGGAGTCCCCCGTCCTACGAGCAGTACTTC. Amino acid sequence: CAWSPPSYEQYF.

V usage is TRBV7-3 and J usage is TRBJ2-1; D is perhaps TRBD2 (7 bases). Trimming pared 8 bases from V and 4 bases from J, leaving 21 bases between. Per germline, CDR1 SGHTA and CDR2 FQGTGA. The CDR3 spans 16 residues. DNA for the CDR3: TGTGCCAGCCCCGAGGGGGGGCGCCCGGAATACAATGAGCAGTTCTTC. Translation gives CASPEGGRPEYNEQFF.

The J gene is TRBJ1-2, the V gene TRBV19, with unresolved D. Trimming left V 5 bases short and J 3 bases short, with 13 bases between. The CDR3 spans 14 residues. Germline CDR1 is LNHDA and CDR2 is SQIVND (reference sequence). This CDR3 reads CASSGEGSYYGYTF. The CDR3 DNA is TGTGCCAGTAGTGGTGAGGGTAGTTACTATGGCTACACCTTC.

The CDR3 loop reads CASSLWRGGEKLFF. In DNA form, the CDR3 reads TGCGCCAGCAGCTTGTGGAGGGGAGGAGAAAAACTGTTTTTT. The V gene is TRBV5-1, the J gene TRBJ1-4, with D tentatively TRBD1 (5 bases). The V gene's germline CDR1 is SGHRS and CDR2 YFSETQ. The CDR3 totals 14 residues. V gave up 1 base and J gave up 8 bases, with 12 bases separating them.

In DNA, the CDR3 is TGCGCCAGCAGCCCCAGCGGGGGGGAAAAACTGTTTTTT. Residues: CASSPSGGEKLFF. The rearrangement uses TRBV5-1 and TRBJ1-4, with a possible D match to TRBD1 (5 bases). CDR1 and CDR2 from the germline V gene are SGHRS and YFSETQ. V was cut by 4 bases and J by 8 bases, with 12 bases left in between. This CDR3 comprises 13 residues.

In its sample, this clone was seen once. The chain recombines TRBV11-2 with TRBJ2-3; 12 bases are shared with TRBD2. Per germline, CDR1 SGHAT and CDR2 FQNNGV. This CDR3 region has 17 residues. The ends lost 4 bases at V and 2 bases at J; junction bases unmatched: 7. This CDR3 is CASSSQGLAGITDTQYF. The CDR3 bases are TGTGCCAGCAGCTCGCAGGGACTAGCGGGCATCACAGATACGCAGTATTTT.

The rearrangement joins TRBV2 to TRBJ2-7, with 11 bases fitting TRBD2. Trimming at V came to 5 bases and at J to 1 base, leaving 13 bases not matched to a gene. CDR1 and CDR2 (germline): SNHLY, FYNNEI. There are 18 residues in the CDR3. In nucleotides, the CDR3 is TGTGCCAGCAGTTCACGACACTTTACTAGCGGGAGTTCCTACGAGCAGTACTTC. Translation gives CASSSRHFTSGSSYEQYF.

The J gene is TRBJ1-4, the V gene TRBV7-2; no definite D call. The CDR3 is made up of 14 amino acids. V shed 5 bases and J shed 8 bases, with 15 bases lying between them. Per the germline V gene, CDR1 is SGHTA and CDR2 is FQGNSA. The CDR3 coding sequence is TGTGCCAGCAGCCCCCGGGCTGCGTACGAAAAACTGTTTTTT. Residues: CASSPRAAYEKLFF.

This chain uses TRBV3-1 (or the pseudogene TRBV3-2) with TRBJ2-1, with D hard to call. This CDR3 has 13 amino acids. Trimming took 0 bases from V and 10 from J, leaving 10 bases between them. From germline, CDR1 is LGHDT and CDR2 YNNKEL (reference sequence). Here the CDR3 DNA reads TGTGCCAGCAGCCAAGACCTCCCCTGGGAGCAGTTCTTC. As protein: CASSQDLPWEQFF.

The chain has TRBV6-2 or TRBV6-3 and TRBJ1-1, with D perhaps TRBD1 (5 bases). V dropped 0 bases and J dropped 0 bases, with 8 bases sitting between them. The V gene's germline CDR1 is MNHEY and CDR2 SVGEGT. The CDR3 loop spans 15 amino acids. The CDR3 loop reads CASSYSLGVNTEAFF. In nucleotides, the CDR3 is TGTGCCAGCAGTTACTCCCTGGGGGTGAACACTGAAGCTTTCTTT.

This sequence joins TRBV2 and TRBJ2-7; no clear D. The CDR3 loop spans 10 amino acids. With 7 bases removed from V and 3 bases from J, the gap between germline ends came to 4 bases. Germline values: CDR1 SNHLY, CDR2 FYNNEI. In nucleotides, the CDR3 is TGTGCCAGCAATAGCTACGAGCAGTACTTC. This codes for CASNSYEQYF.

In DNA form, the CDR3 reads TGTGCCAGCAGCTTATCAACGGGAGAATCGCAGGAGCAGTACTTC. Translated, it gives CASSLSTGESQEQYF. The rearrangement links TRBV5-4 to TRBJ2-7, with a weak D call TRBD2 (6 bases). CDR1 and CDR2 (germline): SGHNT, YYREEE (reference sequence). V was clipped by 2 bases and J by 7 bases, with 19 bases between them. This CDR3 has 15 residues.

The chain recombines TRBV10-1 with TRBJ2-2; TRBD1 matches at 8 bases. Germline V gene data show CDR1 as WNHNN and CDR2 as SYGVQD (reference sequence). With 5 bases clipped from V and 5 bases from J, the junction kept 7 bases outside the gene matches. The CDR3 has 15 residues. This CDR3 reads CASSTGGLETGELFF. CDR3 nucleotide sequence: TGCGCCAGCAGTACAGGGGGATTGGAGACCGGGGAGCTGTTTTTT.